The clone carrying this T cell receptor beta chain was seen a handful of times. Its antigen remains unidentified. The sample originates from a study of response to subunit inactivated influenza vaccine. Study-wide findings and caveats: Few additional T cells are recruited per seasonal influenza vaccination, authors suggested.

The CDR3 runs 13 residues. Looked up from germline, CDR1 is DFQATT and CDR2 is SNEGSKA (reference sequence). Between the trimmed V and J ends, which lost 0 bases and 7 bases, there was a span of 12 bases. TCRdb reanalysed the RT-PCR reads using MiXCR and keeps one entry per CDR3 protein. The sample shows about 520,000 distinct CDR3 sequences, 6% to 9% of them seen only once. The rearrangement uses TRBV20-1 and TRBJ1-2; D is possibly TRBD1 (6 bases). Sample: PBMCs from blood, taken roughly 24 months after vaccination. The source is a man aged 45 to 70 who received an inactivated influenza vaccine. The CDR3 region is CSAREGGGSGYTF. DNA for the CDR3: TGCAGTGCTAGAGAGGGGGGCGGGAGTGGCTACACCTTC.